This TCR beta chain emerged from a study of cytotoxic CD8 clonotypes in ibrutinib-treated CLL. About the study: Partial response was seen in approximately 25 patients and complete response in 2; after median 68 months, about 14 stayed remitted, around 12 progressed. After treatment lasting a median 12 months, range 6 to 36, response samples were collected. Study observations and caveats: Patients showed higher baseline clonality than age-matched healthy donors, and it tracked circulating CD8+ T-cell counts.

This CDR3 has 17 residues. V dropped 2 bases and J dropped 1 base, with 15 bases sitting between them. CDR1 is ENHRY and CDR2 is SYGVKD in the germline V gene. This clone was seen a few times. Its antigen is not known. T cells were sequenced at a targeted depth of 1 in 200,000 to 1 in 1 million. The repertoire was sequenced with immunoSEQ multiplex PCR; TCRdb's copy has only in-frame clones and lacks some. The sample yields some 150,000 clones, approximately 80% seen once. The V gene is TRBV10-3, the J gene TRBJ2-1; D assignment may be TRBD1 or TRBD2 (6 bases each). The clonotype originates from a human donor with chronic lymphocytic leukemia. The sample was PBMCs, taken after 12 months of ibrutinib treatment. Here the CDR3 DNA reads TGTGCCATCAGTGAGGGCAGGGGTAGCGGTTCCTACAATGAGCAGTTCTTC. Residues: CAISEGRGSGSYNEQFF.